The next 16 T cell receptor beta chains were all read from a single sample in a study of shared clonotypes between healthy human individuals. CD8 cells classed as naive were CD45RO-negative and positively selected for CCR7, excluding terminally differentiated effector memory CD45RA+ cells. Only in-frame clones appear in the TCRdb table, and some are missing; sequencing was by immunoSEQ multiplex PCR. The sample lists around 640,000 clones; about 95% were seen once. The sequenced material came from naive CD8+ T cells sorted from blood. Source of these receptors: a woman aged 30 to 39 in good health.

J is TRBJ2-3 and V is TRBV28, with no clear D. There are 13 residues in the CDR3. The V end lost 5 bases, the J end lost 6 bases, and 12 bases lay between the germline ends. Germline CDR1 is MDHEN and CDR2 is SYDVKM. The CDR3 DNA is TGTGCCAGCAGTCCCCTTCCCGGGGATACGCAGTATTTT. It is translated as CASSPLPGDTQYF.

This clone was recorded only once. The rearrangement joins TRBV27 to TRBJ2-2; 9 nucleotides line up with TRBD2. The CDR3 is 14 amino acids. From germline, CDR1 is MNHEY and CDR2 SMNVEV (reference sequence). V shed 2 bases and J 5 bases; nucleotides not matched to a gene: 0. The CDR3 is CASSLLAGTGELFF. The CDR3 nucleotides read TGTGCCAGCAGTTTACTAGCGGGGACCGGGGAGCTGTTTTTT.

This clone was picked up one time. The rearrangement links TRBV29-1 to TRBJ2-3; D not resolved. Germline V CDR1 and CDR2: SQVTM, ANQGSEA. This CDR3 is 13 amino acids long. V was trimmed by 5 bases and J by 2 bases, leaving 11 bases between them. CDR3 protein: CSVILGHTDTQYF. In DNA form, the CDR3 reads TGCAGCGTTATTTTAGGCCACACAGATACGCAGTATTTT.

This chain links TRBV7-2 with TRBJ2-3; tentative D call: TRBD2 (5 bases). Germline values: CDR1 SGHTA, CDR2 FQGNSA. V lost 5 bases and J lost 6, with 12 bases in between. There are 13 residues in the CDR3. Here the CDR3 DNA reads TGTGCCAGCAGCCCGATTGGGAGCGATACGCAGTATTTT. This codes for CASSPIGSDTQYF. Based on the CDR3 plus reference TRBV7-2 and TRBJ2-3, the full variable domain is GAGVSQSPSNKVTEKGKDVELRCDPISGHTALYWYRQSLGQGLEFLIYFQGNSAPDKSGLPSDRFSAERTGGSVSTLTIQRTQQEDSAVYLCASSPIGSDTQYFGPGTRLTVL.

The chain employs TRBV11-2 and TRBJ2-1; 11 bases are a match to TRBD2. This CDR3 is built from 15 residues. V lost 4 bases and J lost 2; bases outside the gene matches: 1. Germline CDR1 is SGHAT and CDR2 is FQNNGV. The CDR3 DNA is TGTGCCAGCAGCTCACTAGCGGGAGCCTACAATGAGCAGTTCTTC. The encoded protein is CASSSLAGAYNEQFF.

The CDR3 spells CASSGQDSYEQYF. The CDR3 bases are TGTGCCAGCAGCGGCCAGGACAGTTACGAGCAGTACTTC. J is TRBJ2-7 and V is TRBV7-9; possibly TRBD1 for D (6 bases). From germline, CDR1 is SEHNR and CDR2 FQNEAQ (reference sequence). Trimming stripped 5 bases from V and 4 bases from J, with 12 bases between. The CDR3 totals 13 residues.

This sequence joins TRBV10-2 and TRBJ2-1; D may be TRBD1 or TRBD2 (5 bases each). The CDR3 totals 15 residues. The V gene lost 0 bases and the J gene lost 6 bases, with 12 bases spanning the gap. The germline V gene has CDR1 WSHSY and CDR2 SAAADI. CDR3 protein: CASSESEGTSNEQFF. In DNA form, the CDR3 reads TGCGCCAGCAGTGAGTCCGAAGGGACCTCCAATGAGCAGTTCTTC.

The chain employs TRBV7-9 and TRBJ2-7, with a possible D match to TRBD2 (5 bases). V shed 1 base and J shed 7 bases, with 17 bases lying between them. Germline values: CDR1 SEHNR, CDR2 FQNEAQ (reference sequence). CDR3 length: 15 amino acids. The CDR3 bases are TGTGCCAGCAGCTTAGATCTCGACGCACCGGGGGAGCAGTACTTC. Translation gives CASSLDLDAPGEQYF.

V usage is TRBV11-2 and J usage is TRBJ2-1; possibly TRBD2 for D (5 bases). The CDR3 is 15 residues long. Germline lookup yields CDR1 SGHAT and CDR2 FQNNGV. Trimming left V 3 bases short and J 8 bases short, with 17 bases between. DNA of the CDR3: TGTGCCAGCAGCTTGAGGCTAGCCCTCCCCGATGAGCAGTTCTTC. Protein product: CASSLRLALPDEQFF.

As regards this clone: Other DNA sequences within the sample encode an identical CDR3. V and J are TRBV7-9 and TRBJ1-1, with 7 bases that match TRBD1. CDR1 and CDR2 (germline): SEHNR, FQNEAQ (reference sequence). V dropped 5 bases and J dropped 8; count of bases not matched to a gene: 2. The CDR3 has 11 amino acids. The CDR3 spells CASSPTGEAFF. The CDR3 DNA is TGTGCCAGCAGCCCGACAGGGGAAGCTTTCTTT.

The rearrangement uses TRBV5-6 and TRBJ2-5, with 8 bases matching TRBD2. Germline loops: CDR1 SGHDT, CDR2 YYEEEE. This CDR3 contains 16 residues. V was pared by 0 bases and J by 1 base, with 5 bases of the junction left unmatched. The CDR3 protein is CASSLGVAGLQETQYF. CDR3 in DNA: TGTGCCAGCAGCTTGGGGGTAGCGGGGCTCCAAGAGACCCAGTACTTC.

V gene TRBV7-5 combines with J gene TRBJ2-5; TRBD2, the table's D call, lacks a check against the DNA. TRBV7-5 is classified as a pseudogene. CDR3 length equals 12 residues. The CDR3 DNA is TGTGTCAGAAGCTTTCCGGGGAAGACCCAGTACTTC. As protein: CVRSFPGKTQYF.

V and J are TRBV9 and TRBJ2-7; TRBD2 aligns across 14 bases. This CDR3 has 15 amino acids. J gave up 6 bases and V 2 bases, and 4 bases lay outside the gene matches. Germline V gene lookup returns CDR1 SGDLS and CDR2 YYNGEE. The CDR3, as DNA: TGTGCCAGCAGCGTTGGACTAGCGGGAGGCGGCGAGCAGTACTTC. This translates into CASSVGLAGGGEQYF.

The chain joins TRBV28 to TRBJ1-2; 7 positions agree with TRBD1. The CDR3 spans 14 residues. The junction had 12 bases not matched to a gene; V was cut back by 5 bases and J by 9 bases. Germline CDR1 MDHEN, CDR2 SYDVKM. The CDR3 nucleotides are TGTGCCAGCAGTGATACCGGGACAGACATGCGCTACACCTTC. The encoded protein is CASSDTGTDMRYTF.

This chain links TRBV2 with TRBJ2-3, with D perhaps TRBD1 (6 bases). The CDR3 length is 14 residues. V was clipped by 8 bases and J by 0 bases, with 12 bases between them. Germline V gene data show CDR1 as SNHLY and CDR2 as FYNNEI. This chain's CDR3 is CASGKTGSTDTQYF. DNA of the CDR3: TGTGCCAGCGGAAAGACAGGTAGCACAGATACGCAGTATTTT.

The V and J genes are TRBV28 and TRBJ2-3; TRBD2 is a possible D gene (7 bases). Germline CDR1 is MDHEN and CDR2 is SYDVKM. V was pared by 5 bases and J by 4 bases, with 19 bases between. The CDR3 has 16 residues. The CDR3 loop reads CASSPPRRGLPDTQYF. Here the CDR3 DNA reads TGTGCCAGCAGTCCCCCCCGGCGGGGGCTTCCAGATACGCAGTATTTT.